What follows is one TCR beta chain and its context. The target antigen is unknown. The repertoire was sequenced with immunoSEQ multiplex PCR; TCRdb's copy has only in-frame clones and lacks some. The sample has under 150,000 clones; around nine tenths are singletons. This specimen comes from a study of T cell responses to AZD1222 COVID-19 vaccine. General study findings and limits: Spike-specific TCR depth and breadth grew after two AZD1222 doses.

Whether given at about 4 or about 12 weeks, second doses were pooled. The source is an adult who received the AZD1222 COVID-19 vaccine. The sequences come from peripheral blood, collected 28 days after the second AZD1222 dose.

CDR3 region: CASSDGDRTLSGNTIYF. CDR3 bases: TGTGCCAGCAGTGATGGGGACAGAACCCTCTCTGGAAACACCATATATTTT. The chain recombines TRBV6-1 with TRBJ1-3; 7 bases are a match to TRBD1. Trimming removed 3 bases from V and 0 bases from J; junction bases left unmatched: 8. CDR1 and CDR2 (germline): MNHNS, SASEGT. This CDR3 region has 17 residues.